Sequencing of this TCR beta chain was carried out in a study of cytomegalovirus exposure and HLA in healthy donors. For the study at large: The Caucasian-associated ancestry cluster held roughly 80% of a few hundred genotyped donors.

CDR1 is SNHLY, CDR2 FYNNEI, per germline. CDR3 size: 14 residues. V shed 2 bases and J shed 3 bases, with 11 bases lying between them. Nominally healthy donors provided the samples, though records likely missed some immune exposures. The primer mix had 60 Vbeta and 13 Jbeta primers. The protocol was immunoSEQ multiplex PCR, while the TCRdb copy is restricted to in-frame clones and leaves out a portion. Of 70,000 or so clones listed, 86% are singletons. The sample was PBMCs. J is TRBJ2-7 and V is TRBV2; maybe TRBD2 (5 bases). This TCR was sampled from a woman aged 25 to 39 in good health and CMV-seronegative. The CDR3 region has the DNA TGTGCCAGCAGTGAAAGCGGACCTTTCTACGAGCAGTACTTC. It codes for CASSESGPFYEQYF.